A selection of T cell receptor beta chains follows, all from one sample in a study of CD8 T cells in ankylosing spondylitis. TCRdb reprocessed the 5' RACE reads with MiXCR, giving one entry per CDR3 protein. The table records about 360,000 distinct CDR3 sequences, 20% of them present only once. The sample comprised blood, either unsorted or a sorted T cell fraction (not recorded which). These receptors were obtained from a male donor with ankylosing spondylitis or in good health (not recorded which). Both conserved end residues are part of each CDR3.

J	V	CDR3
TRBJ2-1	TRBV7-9	CASSLSTGMHYNEQFF
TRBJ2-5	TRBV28	CASSLLSVGTVQETQYF
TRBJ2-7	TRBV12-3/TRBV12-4	CASSLFVNYEQYF
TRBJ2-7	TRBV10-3	CAISEDVHEQYF
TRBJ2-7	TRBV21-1	CASSPEGGQAHETSYEQYF
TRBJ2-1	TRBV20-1	CSARIGLLAGGHNEQFF
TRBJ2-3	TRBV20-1	CSARGRGADFTDTQYF
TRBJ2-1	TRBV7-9	CASSPGQHEQFF
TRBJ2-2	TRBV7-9	CAERPNTGELFF
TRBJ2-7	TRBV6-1	CASSDRQLTYEQYF
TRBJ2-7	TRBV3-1	CASSQAYRGMAYEQYF
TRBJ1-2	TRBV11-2	CASSLDQFGYTF
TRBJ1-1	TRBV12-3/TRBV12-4	CASSMTVNTEAFF
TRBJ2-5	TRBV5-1	CASSLLQGPQETQYF